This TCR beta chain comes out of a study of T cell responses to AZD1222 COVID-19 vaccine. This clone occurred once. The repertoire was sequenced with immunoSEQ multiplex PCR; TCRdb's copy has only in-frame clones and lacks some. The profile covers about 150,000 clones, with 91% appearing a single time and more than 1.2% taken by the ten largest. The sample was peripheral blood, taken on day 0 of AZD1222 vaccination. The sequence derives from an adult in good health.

CDR3 sequence: CASSSGGATDTQYF. CDR3 sequence (DNA): TGTGCCAGCAGTAGCGGGGGGGCAACAGATACGCAGTATTTT. This rearrangement joins TRBV6-2 or TRBV6-3 to TRBJ2-3, with TRBD2 identical over 10 bases. CDR3 length equals 14 residues. Germline values: CDR1 MNHEY, CDR2 SVGEGT. With 5 bases clipped from V and 3 bases from J, the junction kept 2 bases outside the gene matches.